A single sample gave rise to the 18 T cell receptor beta chains below, sequenced in a study of T cells in Graves' hyperthyroidism and ophthalmopathy. RNA transcripts served as the template for amplifying TCR beta CDR3 regions. TCR CDR3 regions were first amplified by RT-PCR with HTBI primers. From the multiplex PCR reads, TCRdb called clonotypes with MiXCR, one entry per CDR3 protein. Of under 300,000 distinct CDR3 sequences in the sample, 25% to 30% were seen once. The sequenced sample was blood. The origin of the receptors is a man in his forties with Graves' hyperthyroidism that later progressed to Graves' ophthalmopathy.

At least ten counts were recorded for this clonotype. The chain employs TRBV5-1 and TRBJ2-7; TRBD2 matches at 7 bases. This CDR3 contains 15 residues. The V gene's germline CDR1 is SGHRS and CDR2 YFSETQ. V shed 6 bases and J 3 bases; nucleotides not matched to a gene: 12. The DNA for the CDR3 is TGCGCCAGCACCCTAGGCGGGAGTCGAGGCTACGAGCAGTACTTC. Protein sequence: CASTLGGSRGYEQYF.

This clonotype was seen repeatedly, ten times or more. The rearrangement uses TRBV7-9 and TRBJ2-7; 9 bases match TRBD1. The CDR3 has 12 residues. The junction had 1 base not matched to a gene; V was cut back by 4 bases and J by 6 bases. Per germline, CDR1 SEHNR and CDR2 FQNEAQ (reference sequence). This CDR3 is CASSSGQGEQYF. The CDR3 nucleotides read TGTGCCAGCAGCTCGGGACAGGGCGAGCAGTACTTC.

This clonotype has ten or more counts. The chain employs TRBV12-3 or TRBV12-4 and TRBJ1-2; D gene ambiguous. The CDR3 loop spans 15 amino acids. Between the trimmed V and J ends, which lost 10 bases and 0 bases, there was a span of 18 bases. CDR3 loop: CATHLSGSPNYGYTF. The CDR3 coding sequence is TGTGCCACCCACCTCTCGGGGAGCCCTAACTATGGCTACACCTTC.

This chain uses TRBV7-3 with TRBJ2-7; the D gene is possibly TRBD1 (6 bases). The CDR3 is made up of 15 amino acids. Trimming stripped 0 bases from V and 0 bases from J, with 9 bases between. The germline CDR1 and CDR2 sequences are SGHTA and FQGTGA. The CDR3 spells CASSLTRGGSYEQYF. In nucleotides, the CDR3 is TGTGCCAGCAGCTTAACCCGAGGGGGCTCCTACGAGCAGTACTTC.

This clonotype was counted at least ten times. V gene TRBV28 combines with J gene TRBJ1-3, with D possibly TRBD1 on 5 matching bases. The germline V gene has CDR1 MDHEN and CDR2 SYDVKM. V lost 3 bases to trimming and J lost 3 bases, with 12 bases between them. This CDR3 comprises 15 residues. The chain's CDR3 is CASSFSRDYGNTIYF. In nucleotides, the CDR3 is TGTGCCAGCAGTTTTAGCAGGGACTATGGAAACACCATATATTTT.

The rearrangement joins TRBV7-2 to TRBJ2-7; the D gene is possibly TRBD2 (6 bases). The V end lost 5 bases, the J end lost 4 bases, and 18 bases lay between the germline ends. This CDR3 comprises 15 residues. CDR1 and CDR2 from the germline V gene are SGHTA and FQGNSA. CDR3 residues: CASSPLPGLLYEQYF. Written as DNA, the CDR3 is TGTGCCAGCAGCCCATTACCGGGACTGCTATACGAGCAGTACTTC.

The chain recombines TRBV18 with TRBJ1-5; D perhaps matches TRBD1 (5 bases). V lost 3 bases and J 0 bases, leaving 12 bases between the germline ends. The CDR3 has 16 amino acids. Germline assignment: CDR1 KGHSH and CDR2 LQKENI. The CDR3 DNA is TGTGCCAGCTCACCGCCAGCGACAGCTAGCAATCAGCCCCAGCATTTT. This sequence encodes CASSPPATASNQPQHF.

This clonotype was observed at least ten times. V is TRBV6-5 and J is TRBJ1-2, with D perhaps matching TRBD1 (5 bases). This CDR3 is 15 amino acids long. Trimming pared 2 bases from V and 0 bases from J, leaving 10 bases between. Germline V CDR1 and CDR2: MNHEY, SVGAGI. The CDR3 DNA sequence: TGTGCCAGCAGTTACGGAGGGGTTTCTAACTATGGCTACACCTTC. The encoded protein is CASSYGGVSNYGYTF.

This clonotype was seen many times. The J gene is TRBJ2-1, the V gene TRBV7-3; TRBD2 might be the D (6 bases). The V and J ends lost 6 bases and 7 bases respectively, with 22 bases between them. The CDR3 is 16 residues long. CDR1 and CDR2 (germline): SGHTA, FQGTGA. As DNA, the CDR3 is TGTGCCAGCAGGAGACCGGGGGACGGCTCGCGGAATGAGCAGTTCTTC. This translates into CASRRPGDGSRNEQFF.

V gene TRBV18 combines with J gene TRBJ2-6, with D possibly TRBD1 on 6 matching bases. The ends were cut back, 4 bases at V and 2 bases at J, with 12 bases in the middle. The CDR3 runs to 16 residues. Germline CDR1 and CDR2: KGHSH and LQKENI. Here the CDR3 DNA reads TGTGCCAGCTCACGCAGACAGGCGGCTGGGGCCAACGTCCTGACTTTC. It specifies CASSRRQAAGANVLTF.

Notes on this clonotype: Lacking the conserved final phenylalanine or tryptophan, this CDR3 likely reflects a read error. The J gene is TRBJ1-5, the V gene TRBV10-1; D gene ambiguous. Germline CDR1 reads WNHNN; CDR2 reads SYGVQD (reference sequence). The CDR3 runs 13 residues. Trimming left V 5 bases short and J 4 bases short, with 9 bases between. The CDR3 nucleotides read TGCGCCAGCAGTTCAGGTCCAAATCAGCCCCAGCATTCT. As protein: CASSSGPNQPQHS.

This clonotype was detected many times. This sequence joins TRBV6-5 and TRBJ2-7; 10 nucleotides agree with TRBD2. This CDR3 is 16 amino acids long. After removal of 0 bases from V and 2 bases from J, the junction contained 4 bases not matched to a gene. Germline-derived CDR1 and CDR2 are MNHEY and SVGAGI. CDR3 nucleotides: TGTGCCAGCAGTTACTCCATCCTAGCGGGAGCCTACGAGCAGTACTTC. This sequence encodes CASSYSILAGAYEQYF.

In this sample, this clonotype turned up many times. This chain uses TRBV12-3 or TRBV12-4 with TRBJ1-2; a possible D gene is TRBD1 (6 bases). V lost 3 bases to trimming and J lost 7 bases, with 12 bases between them. The CDR3 has 13 amino acids. The CDR3, as DNA: TGTGCCAGCAGTTTGCTACAGGGCCGTGGCTACACCTTC. It yields the protein CASSLLQGRGYTF.

This chain uses TRBV6-1 with TRBJ1-5, with D perhaps matching TRBD1 (5 bases). This CDR3 has 14 amino acids. V was clipped by 3 bases and J by 2 bases, with 8 bases between them. Germline V gene data show CDR1 as MNHNS and CDR2 as SASEGT. This CDR3 reads CASSEGVGNQPQHF. CDR3 in DNA: TGTGCCAGCAGTGAGGGGGTCGGCAATCAGCCCCAGCATTTT.

This chain links TRBV7-2 with TRBJ1-1; D is possibly TRBD1 (5 bases). The CDR3 loop spans 14 amino acids. In germline, CDR1 is SGHTA, CDR2 FQGNSA. V was pared by 7 bases and J by 3 bases, with 15 bases between. The CDR3 DNA sequence: TGTGCCAGCACATACGGGGCCCTTGACACTGAAGCTTTCTTT. This translates into CASTYGALDTEAFF.

This clonotype was seen at least ten times. The V and J genes are TRBV20-1 and TRBJ1-5; 8 nucleotides agree with TRBD1. The CDR3 totals 16 residues. CDR1 is DFQATT, CDR2 SNEGSKA, per germline (reference sequence). The junction had 8 bases not matched to a gene; V was cut back by 2 bases and J by 2 bases. The CDR3 region is CSARSDRGIGNQPQHF. Here the CDR3 DNA reads TGCAGTGCTAGAAGTGACAGGGGCATTGGCAATCAGCCCCAGCATTTT.

This clonotype was seen ten or more times. V and J are TRBV20-1 and TRBJ1-1, with a weak D call TRBD1 (5 bases). Trimming pared 3 bases from V and 1 base from J, leaving 9 bases between. The CDR3 spans 13 residues. Germline CDR1 is DFQATT and CDR2 is SNEGSKA (reference sequence). CDR3 residues: CSASDSRNTEAFF. DNA of the CDR3: TGCAGTGCTAGTGACAGTCGGAACACTGAAGCTTTCTTT.

The chain has TRBV10-3 and TRBJ2-7; 14 bases fit TRBD2. V lost 4 bases to trimming and J lost 7 bases; unmatched junction nucleotides: 6. The CDR3 loop spans 15 amino acids. Germline V CDR1 and CDR2: ENHRY, SYGVKD. The chain's CDR3 is CAISAGLAGAGEQYF. CDR3 coding DNA: TGTGCCATCAGTGCGGGACTAGCGGGGGCCGGGGAGCAGTACTTC.